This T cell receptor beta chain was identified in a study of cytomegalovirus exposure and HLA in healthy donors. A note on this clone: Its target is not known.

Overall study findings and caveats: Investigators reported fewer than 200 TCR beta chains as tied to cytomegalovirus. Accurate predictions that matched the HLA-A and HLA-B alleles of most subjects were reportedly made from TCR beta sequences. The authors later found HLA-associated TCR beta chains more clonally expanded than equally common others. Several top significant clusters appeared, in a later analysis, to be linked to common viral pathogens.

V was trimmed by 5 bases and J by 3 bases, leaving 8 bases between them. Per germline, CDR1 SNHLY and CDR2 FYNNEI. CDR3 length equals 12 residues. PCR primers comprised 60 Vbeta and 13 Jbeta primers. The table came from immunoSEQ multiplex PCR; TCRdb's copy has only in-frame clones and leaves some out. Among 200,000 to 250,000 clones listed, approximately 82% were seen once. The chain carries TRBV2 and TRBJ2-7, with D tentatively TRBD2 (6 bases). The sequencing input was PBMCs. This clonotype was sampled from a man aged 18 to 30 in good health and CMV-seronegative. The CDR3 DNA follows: TGTGCCAGCAGTCGGGACTTCTACGAGCAGTACTTC. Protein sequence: CASSRDFYEQYF.